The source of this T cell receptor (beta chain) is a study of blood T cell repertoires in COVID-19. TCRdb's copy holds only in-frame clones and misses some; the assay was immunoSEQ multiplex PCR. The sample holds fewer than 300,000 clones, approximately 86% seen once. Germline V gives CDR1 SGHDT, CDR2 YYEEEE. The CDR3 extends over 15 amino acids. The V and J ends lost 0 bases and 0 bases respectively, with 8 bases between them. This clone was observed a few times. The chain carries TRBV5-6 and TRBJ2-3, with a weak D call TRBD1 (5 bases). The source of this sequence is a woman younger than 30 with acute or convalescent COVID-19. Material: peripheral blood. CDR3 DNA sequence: TGTGCCAGCAGCTTGGGCCAGGGAAGCACAGATACGCAGTATTTT. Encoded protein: CASSLGQGSTDTQYF.